These 27 T cell receptor beta chains came from one sample sequenced in a study of cytomegalovirus exposure and HLA in healthy donors (dated by TCRdb to 2015 to 2018). To prepare the library, the immunoSEQ multiplex PCR assay was applied. For the multiplex PCR, a mixture combining 60 forward primers for TCR Vbeta segments and 13 reverse primers for TCR Jbeta segments was used. This is the immuneACCESS table as TCRdb keeps it, with only in-frame sequences that have V and J called. A part of the clones is gone; compared with another copy, unresolved V genes explain less than half, and the rest is unexplained. The sample table lists 160,000 or so clones, roughly 80% of them with a count of one. About 4.4% of the sample goes to the ten largest clones. Sequences were obtained from PBMCs. Every receptor here comes from a man between 40 and 49 years old in good health and CMV-seronegative.

This clone has just a few counts. This chain links TRBV5-8 with TRBJ1-1; D remains unclear. This CDR3 spans 13 amino acids. The V end lost 1 base, the J end lost 11 bases, and 15 bases lay between the germline ends. Germline-derived CDR1 and CDR2 are SGHTS and YDEGEE. Written as DNA, the CDR3 is TGTGCCAGCAGCTTGATTCCCGTCTCGGGGGCTTTCTTT. Translation: CASSLIPVSGAFF.

The chain carries TRBV10-3 and TRBJ1-4; a possible D gene is TRBD1 (6 bases). V gave up 2 bases and J gave up 7 bases, with 11 bases separating them. This CDR3 has 14 residues. CDR1 is ENHRY and CDR2 is SYGVKD in the germline V gene. CDR3 sequence reads: CAISEQGLGEKLFF. The CDR3 coding sequence is TGTGCCATCAGTGAGCAGGGGTTGGGTGAAAAACTGTTTTTT.

This sequence joins TRBV6-6 and TRBJ1-6; 9 nucleotides line up with TRBD1. Germline-derived CDR1 and CDR2 are MNHNY and SVGAGI (reference sequence). J lost 10 bases, V lost 4 bases, and 8 bases had no gene match. The CDR3 runs to 15 residues. CDR3 nucleotide sequence: TGTGCCAGCAGTTCCTCCACAGGGGGCTGGTCACCCCTCCACTTT. Amino acids: CASSSSTGGWSPLHF.

The chain has TRBV19 and TRBJ1-6; D unclear. The CDR3 contains 13 residues. V was cut by 9 bases and J by 5 bases, with 11 bases left in between. The germline V gene has CDR1 LNHDA and CDR2 SQIVND (reference sequence). The CDR3 reads CASAEGHNSPLHF. In nucleotides, the CDR3 is TGTGCCAGCGCCGAGGGCCATAATTCACCCCTCCACTTT.

This chain links TRBV4-2 with TRBJ1-1, with 10 nucleotides matching TRBD1. V gave up 1 base and J gave up 6 bases; unmatched junction bases: 5. Germline V gene lookup returns CDR1 LGHNA and CDR2 YNFKEQ. The CDR3 consists of 15 residues. CDR3 coding DNA: TGTGCCAGCAGCCAAGCTCGGACAGGGGGTTCTGAAGCTTTCTTT. This gives the protein CASSQARTGGSEAFF.

This CDR3 reads CASSLGVGRGDYGYTF. The CDR3, as DNA: TGTGCCAGCAGCTTAGGTGTGGGGAGGGGCGACTATGGCTACACCTTC. The chain has TRBV7-3 and TRBJ1-2; possibly TRBD1 for D (5 bases). V shed 2 bases and J shed 3 bases, with 16 bases lying between them. The CDR3 spans 16 residues. Per the germline V gene, CDR1 is SGHTA and CDR2 is FQGTGA.

V is TRBV30 and J is TRBJ2-1; 7 bases fit TRBD2. CDR1 GTSNPN and CDR2 SVGIG come from the germline V gene (reference sequence). The ends lost 4 bases at V and 5 bases at J; junction bases unmatched: 8. This CDR3 is built from 14 residues. The CDR3 reads CAWTRWDYNNEQFF. CDR3 nucleotide sequence: TGTGCCTGGACCAGATGGGACTACAACAATGAGCAGTTCTTC.

This chain links TRBV18 with TRBJ1-5; D is undetermined. Germline V lookup: CDR1 KGHSH, CDR2 LQKENI. The CDR3 extends over 13 amino acids. The V end lost 4 bases, the J end lost 3 bases, and 7 bases lay between the germline ends. CDR3 nucleotides: TGTGCCAGCTCACAAGACAACAATCAGCCCCAGCATTTT. This translates into CASSQDNNQPQHF.

This chain uses TRBV4-2 with TRBJ2-7; tentatively, D is TRBD1 (5 bases). The CDR3 consists of 17 residues. The V gene's germline CDR1 is LGHNA and CDR2 YNFKEQ. With 0 bases removed from V and 0 bases from J, the gap between germline ends came to 15 bases. This CDR3 is CASSQEPLTGSSYEQYF. As DNA, the CDR3 is TGTGCCAGCAGCCAAGAACCGCTAACAGGAAGCTCCTACGAGCAGTACTTC.

The table lists this clone with a count of one. The chain is built from TRBV6-1 and TRBJ1-6, with D maybe TRBD1 (6 bases). The CDR3 length is 15 residues. CDR1 MNHNS and CDR2 SASEGT come from the germline V gene. Trimming shortened V by 4 bases and J by 5 bases, and 12 bases separated the two germline ends. CDR3 coding DNA: TGTGCCAGCAGTGGCCGGGACACTAATAATTCACCCCTCCACTTT. As protein: CASSGRDTNNSPLHF.

The V and J genes are TRBV4-2 and TRBJ2-7, with 7 bases matching TRBD1. There are 14 residues in the CDR3. Germline assignment: CDR1 LGHNA and CDR2 YNFKEQ. The V gene end was trimmed by 5 bases and the J gene end by 0 bases; junction bases not matched to a gene: 4. The CDR3 bases are TGTGCCAGCAGCGACAGGGTGAACTCCTACGAGCAGTACTTC. Translating it yields CASSDRVNSYEQYF.

The chain carries TRBV2 and TRBJ2-7; weak D call: TRBD2 (6 bases). CDR3 length: 16 residues. Trimming left V 0 bases short and J 2 bases short, with 14 bases between. Germline CDR1 and CDR2: SNHLY and FYNNEI. The CDR3 DNA sequence: TGTGCCAGCAGTGAAGCCTCGGAGGGGTGGGCCTACGAGCAGTACTTC. Translating gives CASSEASEGWAYEQYF.

CDR3 sequence (DNA): TGTGCCAGCAGCTTACGTAAACAGGGAAAAATGAACACTGAAGCTTTCTTT. Protein: CASSLRKQGKMNTEAFF. The chain carries TRBV7-2 and TRBJ1-1, with D possibly matching TRBD1 (6 bases). The germline gives CDR1 SGHTA, CDR2 FQGNSA. Trimming cost V 2 bases and J 0 bases, with 16 bases left between them. The CDR3 extends over 17 amino acids. The whole variable domain, remainder taken from reference TRBV7-2 and TRBJ1-1, is GAGVSQSPSNKVTEKGKDVELRCDPISGHTALYWYRQSLGQGLEFLIYFQGNSAPDKSGLPSDRFSAERTGGSVSTLTIQRTQQEDSAVYLCASSLRKQGKMNTEAFFGQGTRLTVV.

This sequence joins TRBV5-6 and TRBJ1-2; 8 bases agree with TRBD1. The CDR3 contains 14 residues. The germline CDR1 and CDR2 sequences are SGHDT and YYEEEE. Germline trimming cut 1 base from V and 4 bases from J; bases unmatched to any gene: 3. CDR3 nucleotide sequence: TGTGCCAGCAGCTTGCAGGGGGCGGGCTATGGCTACACCTTC. Amino acid sequence: CASSLQGAGYGYTF. The full variable domain, with the rest looked up from reference TRBV5-6 and TRBJ1-2, is DAGVTQSPTHLIKTRGQQVTLRCSPKSGHDTVSWYQQALGQGPQFIFQYYEEEERQRGNFPDRFSGHQFPNYSSELNVNALLLGDSALYLCASSLQGAGYGYTFGSGTRLTVV.

In regard to this clone: The junction and the germline gene differ at one end; a read error may be behind it. The chain has TRBV4-1 and TRBJ2-2; 9 nucleotides match TRBD2. CDR1 is MGHRA and CDR2 is YSYEKL in the germline V gene. The CDR3 is 17 residues long. The CDR3 bases are TGCGCCAGCAGCGAAGAGCTAGCGGGGACGCTCCACCCCGAGCTGTTTTTT. This gives the protein CASSEELAGTLHPELFF.

The chain has TRBV28 and TRBJ2-3; possible D gene TRBD1, 6 bases. Germline lookup yields CDR1 MDHEN and CDR2 SYDVKM. V gave up 6 bases and J gave up 2 bases, with 15 bases separating them. CDR3 length equals 15 residues. CDR3 protein: CASRNQGWSTDTQYF. Written as DNA, the CDR3 is TGTGCCAGCAGGAACCAGGGGTGGTCCACAGATACGCAGTATTTT.

The chain links TRBV6-5 to TRBJ2-5, with 8 bases aligning to TRBD1. This CDR3 region has 15 residues. Trimming cost V 4 bases and J 3 bases; bases outside gene matches: 7. CDR1 MNHEY and CDR2 SVGAGI come from the germline V gene. CDR3 coding DNA: TGTGCCAGCAGTTGGGGCTCAGGGGGCGAAGAGACCCAGTACTTC. It codes for CASSWGSGGEETQYF.

V and J are TRBV7-2 and TRBJ1-2; TRBD1 is a possible D gene (5 bases). V gave up 2 bases and J gave up 4 bases, with 11 bases separating them. Looked up from germline, CDR1 is SGHTA and CDR2 is FQGNSA. The CDR3 is 14 residues long. The DNA for the CDR3 is TGTGCCAGCAGCTTAAATCAGGGCCGCTATGGCTACACCTTC. It encodes CASSLNQGRYGYTF.

The chain combines TRBV6-1 with TRBJ1-4; 7 bases align to TRBD1. The CDR3 sequence is 15 residues long. J gave up 2 bases and V 5 bases, and 5 bases lay outside the gene matches. The germline CDR1 and CDR2 sequences are MNHNS and SASEGT. The CDR3 protein is CASSQRDSTNEKLFF. CDR3 DNA sequence: TGTGCCAGCAGTCAAAGGGACAGCACTAATGAAAAACTGTTTTTT.

This sequence joins TRBV6-5 and TRBJ2-7; 9 bases are a match to TRBD1. In germline, CDR1 is MNHEY, CDR2 SVGAGI. This CDR3 spans 15 amino acids. The V segment lost 1 base and the J segment 2 bases; nucleotides outside the gene matches: 3. The CDR3 DNA sequence: TGTGCCAGCAGTTACTTGGGACAGGGCGCCTACGAGCAGTACTTC. The encoded protein is CASSYLGQGAYEQYF.

The rearrangement links TRBV27 to TRBJ2-7, with 11 bases aligning to TRBD1. Germline values: CDR1 MNHEY, CDR2 SMNVEV (reference sequence). CDR3 length: 14 amino acids. V lost 5 bases and J lost 1; bases outside the gene matches: 1. The CDR3 loop is CASSRDRGSYEQYF. CDR3 nucleotide sequence: TGTGCCAGCAGTCGGGACAGGGGGTCCTACGAGCAGTACTTC.

The V gene is TRBV5-8, the J gene TRBJ1-2, with 10 bases aligning to TRBD1. The CDR3 is 16 amino acids. V shed 1 base, J shed 4 bases, and the junction held 7 bases outside the gene matches. In germline, CDR1 is SGHTS, CDR2 YDEGEE. The CDR3 is CASSLFSGTGVYGYTF. DNA of the CDR3: TGTGCCAGCAGCTTGTTTAGCGGGACAGGGGTCTATGGCTACACCTTC. Together with reference TRBV5-8 and TRBJ1-2, the CDR3 gives the full variable domain: EAGVTQSPTHLIKTRGQQATLRCSPISGHTSVYWYQQALGLGLQFLLWYDEGEERNRGNFPPRFSGRQFPNYSSELNVNALELEDSALYLCASSLFSGTGVYGYTFGSGTRLTVV.

The chain uses TRBV9 and TRBJ2-7, with 9 bases matching TRBD1. Germline CDR1 reads SGDLS; CDR2 reads YYNGEE. The V gene end was trimmed by 3 bases and the J gene end by 2 bases; junction bases not matched to a gene: 6. The length of the CDR3 is 15 residues. The CDR3 spells CASSDGQGFPYEQYF. The CDR3 DNA reads as TGTGCCAGCAGCGACGGACAGGGGTTTCCCTACGAGCAGTACTTC.

This clone was counted only a few times. The chain couples TRBV6-4 to TRBJ2-3, with 11 positions matching TRBD1. The CDR3 runs 16 residues. The V segment lost 6 bases and the J segment 4 bases; nucleotides outside the gene matches: 9. CDR1 MRHNA and CDR2 SNTAGT come from the germline V gene. CDR3 in amino acids: CASSDTGTGGPDTQYF. Here the CDR3 DNA reads TGTGCCAGCAGCGATACCGGGACAGGGGGTCCAGATACGCAGTATTTT.

The chain is built from TRBV19 and TRBJ2-3; 9 nucleotides match TRBD1. The CDR3 length is 13 residues. Trimming took 5 bases from V and 7 from J; bases not matched to a gene: 4. Germline assignment: CDR1 LNHDA and CDR2 SQIVND (reference sequence). The CDR3 is CASSGTGWNTQYF. The CDR3 nucleotides read TGTGCCAGTAGTGGGACAGGGTGGAATACGCAGTATTTT.

This clone was seen a few times. This chain connects TRBV5-4 to TRBJ2-3; 15 positions match TRBD2. V shed 4 bases, J shed 6 bases, and the junction held 6 bases outside the gene matches. CDR1 SGHNT and CDR2 YYREEE come from the germline V gene (reference sequence). The CDR3 consists of 16 residues. The CDR3 region is CASSRTSGGAPDTQYF. The CDR3 DNA is TGTGCCAGCAGCCGGACTAGCGGGGGGGCCCCGGATACGCAGTATTTT.

The J gene is TRBJ1-1, the V gene TRBV7-8, with 8 bases fitting TRBD1. With V trimmed by 1 base and J by 7 bases, 5 bases remained unmatched. Germline CDR1 and CDR2: SGHVS and FQNEAQ. This CDR3 spans 14 amino acids. CDR3 in amino acids: CASSLVVGQGEAFF. Here the CDR3 DNA reads TGTGCCAGCAGCTTAGTAGTTGGACAGGGTGAAGCTTTCTTT.